This is a list of T cell receptor beta chains from one sample in a study of T-cell memory formation after mild COVID-19. TCRdb reanalysed the 5' RACE reads using MiXCR and keeps one entry per CDR3 protein. This table has about 360,000 distinct CDR3 sequences, 13% to 15% appearing once. Sequencing input: PBMCs or a T cell subset sorted from them (not recorded which). These receptors came from a man in his late teens or twenties who had mild COVID-19 (a few samples of this study predate the infection). Cell type and time point are not known. Both conserved end residues are part of each CDR3. D genes are given only for firm matches. For some rows the clone size is stated as once, few or many, or as a class when expanded; others skip it.

abundance	d_gene	v_gene	j_gene	CDR3nt	CDR3aa
.	.	TRBV27	TRBJ2-2	TGTGCCAGCAGTCCGGGTCGTGGCAGGGTAGGCACCGGGGAGCTGTTTTTT	CASSPGRGRVGTGELFF
few	TRBD1	TRBV7-2	TRBJ2-1	TGTGCCAGCAGCTCAGGACAGGGGTGGAATGAGCAGTTCTTC	CASSSGQGWNEQFF
few	.	TRBV7-8	TRBJ1-6	TGTGCCAGCAGCTCCCCTGACTCACCCCTCCACTTT	CASSSPDSPLHF
.	.	TRBV12-3/TRBV12-4	TRBJ2-5	TGTGCCAGCAGTCGGACGGCGTACCAAGAGACCCAGTACTTC	CASSRTAYQETQYF
few	.	TRBV5-1	TRBJ2-7	TGCGCCAGCAGCTCGGACGCCTACGAGCAGTACTTC	CASSSDAYEQYF
few	.	TRBV7-2	TRBJ2-3	TGTGCCAGCAGCCGGTTGGGCGGGGTGACAGATACGCAGTATTTT	CASSRLGGVTDTQYF
many	.	TRBV6-2/TRBV6-3	TRBJ1-2	TGTGCCAGCTGGACGCTAGCTAACTATGGCTACACCTTC	CASWTLANYGYTF
.	.	TRBV12-3/TRBV12-4	TRBJ1-1	TGTGCCAGCAGTCGGATACAGGGTGAAGCTTTCTTT	CASSRIQGEAFF
.	.	TRBV30	TRBJ2-5	TGTGCCTGGAGTGGGGGGGAGACCCAGTACTTC	CAWSGGETQYF
.	TRBD2	TRBV5-4	TRBJ2-3	TGTGCCAGCAGCTTGGAAGCGGGGAGCACAGATACGCAGTATTTT	CASSLEAGSTDTQYF
.	.	TRBV7-9	TRBJ1-1	TGTGCCAGCAGCTTAGGGATAGGGGCGCGGGCTTTCTTT	CASSLGIGARAFF
few	.	TRBV7-9	TRBJ1-4	TGTGCCAGCAGCTTTTTGCCAGGTCATAATGAAAAACTGTTTTTT	CASSFLPGHNEKLFF
.	.	TRBV5-1	TRBJ2-3	TGCGCCAGCAGCTTCGGACAGTTTGCCACAGATACGCAGTATTTT	CASSFGQFATDTQYF
.	.	TRBV7-2	TRBJ1-5	TGTGCCAGCAGCACGACCAGAGGGAACAATCAGCCCCAGCATTTT	CASSTTRGNNQPQHF
.	.	TRBV27	TRBJ1-6	TGTGCCAGCACCACAGGGAAAAATTCACCCCTCCACTTT	CASTTGKNSPLHF
.	.	TRBV11-1	TRBJ2-1	TGTGCCAGCAGCTCATCTGTGAGCTCCTACAATGAGCAGTTCTTC	CASSSSVSSYNEQFF
.	TRBD1	TRBV9	TRBJ2-7	TGTGCCAGCAGCGTTGGGGACAGCTCCTACGAGCAGTACTTC	CASSVGDSSYEQYF
.	.	TRBV2	TRBJ2-3	TGTGCCAGCAGTGAAGGTCTACAGGGACGTACGCAGTATTTT	CASSEGLQGRTQYF
few	.	TRBV7-6	TRBJ1-2	TGTGCCAGCAGCCCACTGGGAGCCGGGACGTACTATGGCTACACCTTC	CASSPLGAGTYYGYTF
many	TRBD1	TRBV5-1	TRBJ2-5	TGCGCCAGCAGCCCGATGTTACGACAGGGCGCGGAGACCCAGTACTTC	CASSPMLRQGAETQYF
.	.	TRBV7-9	TRBJ1-2	TGTGCCAGCAGCTTAGAGGTGCAACGGGGCTACACCTTC	CASSLEVQRGYTF
.	.	TRBV7-2	TRBJ2-1	TGTGCCAGCAGCTTAATCTGGCAGGCGGACAATGAGCAGTTCTTC	CASSLIWQADNEQFF
few	.	TRBV20-1	TRBJ1-6	TGCAGTGCTAGAGATCTCGGGTCCACGAATTCACCCCTCCACTTT	CSARDLGSTNSPLHF
few	.	TRBV7-8	TRBJ2-5	TGTGCCAGCAGCCAGGCAACTAGGGGAGAGACCCAGTACTTC	CASSQATRGETQYF
few	.	TRBV7-8	TRBJ2-2	TGTGCCAGCAGCTTAGCAGTCGTCGCCGCGAACACCGGGGAGCTGTTTTTT	CASSLAVVAANTGELFF
few	.	TRBV9	TRBJ1-2	TGTGCCAGCAGCGCAACGCAGGAAAGGAGGGGCTACACCTTC	CASSATQERRGYTF
few	.	TRBV9	TRBJ1-2	TGTGCCAGCAGCGTGTTTCAGGGGGGCTACACCTTC	CASSVFQGGYTF
.	.	TRBV5-4	TRBJ2-3	TGTGCCAGCAGCTTACTGAAGGAACCCAGCACAGATACGCAGTATTTT	CASSLLKEPSTDTQYF
.	TRBD2	TRBV11-2	TRBJ2-7	TGTGCCAGCAGCTACCCCGGACTAGCGCACGAGCAGTACTTC	CASSYPGLAHEQYF
many	.	TRBV9	TRBJ1-1	TGTGCCAGCAGCGTAGGGTCTCAGGGGAGCACTGAAGCTTTCTTT	CASSVGSQGSTEAFF
few	.	TRBV5-1	TRBJ2-3	TGCGCCAGCAGGGTAGGCTCGGATACGCAGTATTTT	CASRVGSDTQYF
once	.	TRBV14	TRBJ1-2	TGTGCCAGCAGCCAAGATCACGGCAGCACTGTCGCGTTTCGAGGCTACACCTTC	CASSQDHGSTVAFRGYTF
few	.	TRBV15	TRBJ2-1	TGTGCCACCAGCAGAGAAGGATCGTGGGCAGGGGCCCGTAATGAGCAGTTCTTC	CATSREGSWAGARNEQFF
.	.	TRBV6-6	TRBJ2-2	TGTGCCAGCACCCCCCGTGACGGCGCGAACACCGGGGAGCTGTTTTTT	CASTPRDGANTGELFF
.	TRBD1	TRBV7-9	TRBJ2-3	TGTGCCAGCAGCTTAGTTACAGGGGGGACAGATACGCAGTATTTT	CASSLVTGGTDTQYF
.	.	TRBV5-1	TRBJ1-6	TGCGCCAGCAGCTTGGAGGGGGTCTCCTATAATTCACCCCTCCACTTT	CASSLEGVSYNSPLHF
.	.	TRBV7-2	TRBJ2-1	TGTGCCAGCAGCTTAAGTCACGCGGAGCAGTTCTTC	CASSLSHAEQFF
.	.	TRBV5-1	TRBJ2-1	TGCGCCAGCAGCTTGGCAGGGTCTAGGTACAATGAGCAGTTCTTC	CASSLAGSRYNEQFF
.	.	TRBV11-2	TRBJ1-1	TGTGCCAGCATTTTTTGGGGGGGCACTGAAGCTTTCTTT	CASIFWGGTEAFF
many	.	TRBV12-3/TRBV12-4	TRBJ2-2	TGTGCCAGCAGTTGGCCACCGAACACCGGGGAGCTGTTTTTT	CASSWPPNTGELFF
few	.	TRBV4-3	TRBJ2-5	TGCGCCAGCAGCCACCTTCAGGGAAGCCAAGAGACCCAGTACTTC	CASSHLQGSQETQYF
few	TRBD1	TRBV7-2	TRBJ1-1	TGTGCCAGCAGCTTAGACCGGACAGGGAAGCTCACTGAAGCTTTCTTT	CASSLDRTGKLTEAFF
many	.	TRBV6-5	TRBJ1-6	TGTGCCAGCCGCGAGGGGGGAGCCAAGTCCTATAATTCACCCCTCCACTTT	CASREGGAKSYNSPLHF
few	TRBD1	TRBV20-1	TRBJ2-1	TGCAGTGCTACGTCGACAGGGGGGTCCTACAATGAGCAGTTCTTC	CSATSTGGSYNEQFF
.	.	TRBV11-2	TRBJ2-7	TGTGCCAGCAGCACATTGTCAGGAGGTTACTACGAGCAGTACTTC	CASSTLSGGYYEQYF
.	TRBD1	TRBV7-2	TRBJ2-1	TGTGCCAGCAGCTTTAGGCAGGGGGACTACAATGAGCAGTTCTTC	CASSFRQGDYNEQFF
few	TRBD1	TRBV6-5	TRBJ2-7	TGTGCCAGCAGCGCCGGGACAGGGGGTGACGAGCAGTACTTC	CASSAGTGGDEQYF
many	.	TRBV6-1	TRBJ2-1	TGTGCCAGCAGTGTCGGGTGGGGGGGCCCCAATGAGCAGTTCTTC	CASSVGWGGPNEQFF
.	.	TRBV12-3/TRBV12-4	TRBJ2-2	TGTGCCAGCAGCCCAGAGGTGTACACCGGGGAGCTGTTTTTT	CASSPEVYTGELFF
few	.	TRBV12-5	TRBJ2-3	TGTGCTAGTGGTCCGGCAGGGGTGGATACGCAGTATTTT	CASGPAGVDTQYF
.	TRBD1	TRBV6-5	TRBJ2-7	TGTGCCAGCAGTGCCGGGACAGGGATCTTCTACGAGCAGTACTTC	CASSAGTGIFYEQYF
.	.	TRBV3-1	TRBJ2-7	TGTGCCAGCAGCCCCTACGGGGTACACGAGCAGTACTTC	CASSPYGVHEQYF
.	TRBD2	TRBV7-3	TRBJ2-1	TGTGCCAGCAGCCAGCGGGGGGGCATTGAGCAGTTCTTC	CASSQRGGIEQFF
few	.	TRBV5-6	TRBJ1-1	TGTGCCAGCAGCTTGGGAATTCGAGCTTTCTTT	CASSLGIRAFF
few	.	TRBV5-5	TRBJ2-3	TGTGCCAGCAGCTTGGATGCCGGCCGCACAGATACGCAGTATTTT	CASSLDAGRTDTQYF
.	.	TRBV5-1	TRBJ2-6	TGCGCCAGCAGCTTGTCTGTTTCTGGGGCCAACGTCCTGACTTTC	CASSLSVSGANVLTF
once	TRBD1	TRBV7-6	TRBJ2-1	TGTGCCAGCAGCTTAGGGAAGAGGCAGGGGGCGGGTGAGCAGTTCTTC	CASSLGKRQGAGEQFF
.	.	TRBV9	TRBJ1-4	TGTGCCAGCAGCCAACAAGGTGGGGGGGAAAAACTGTTTTTT	CASSQQGGGEKLFF
.	.	TRBV12-5	TRBJ2-7	TGTGCTAGTGGTTTGAGGGGCTCCTACGAGCAGTACTTC	CASGLRGSYEQYF
.	TRBD2	TRBV5-1	TRBJ2-3	TGCGCCAGCAGCCTCGGACTAGCGGACTCAGATACGCAGTATTTT	CASSLGLADSDTQYF